This T cell receptor (beta chain) was sequenced in a study of identical twins. Healthy Caucasian donors formed the entire cohort. Template switching (which added a universal primer site) was used, and cDNA carried unique molecular identifiers. TCRdb independently ran MiXCR on the 5' RACE reads; one entry per CDR3 protein. The sample consists of around 340,000 distinct CDR3 sequences, about 9% of them appearing once. This CDR3 has 14 residues. Trimming shortened V by 7 bases and J by 3 bases, and 15 bases separated the two germline ends. Notes on the study in general: There were fewer insertions in abundant cord blood beta clonotypes, but memory repertoires showed no such pattern.

This clonotype showed up just once. Its antigen is not identified. The sample consisted of naive T cells sorted from blood. This clonotype originated in a woman between 45 and 60 years old in good health. The chain links TRBV12-3 or TRBV12-4 to TRBJ1-2, with D hard to call. In DNA, the CDR3 is TGTGCCAGCACTCTTAATCTGCCACACTATGGCTACACCTTC. It codes for CASTLNLPHYGYTF.